The rows below give T cell receptor beta chains drawn from one sample of a study of blood T cell repertoires in COVID-19. Data came from immunoSEQ multiplex PCR; TCRdb stores just in-frame clones and leaves some out. This table holds more than 300,000 clones, about 90% found once. Sequenced material: peripheral blood. The receptors come from a woman between 18 and 29 years old who had recovered from COVID-19. Both conserved end residues are part of each CDR3. The D gene is left open where the match is weak. Size tells how often a clone was seen (once, few, many) or the class of an expanded clone, and some rows leave it out.

CDR3 protein,CDR3 DNA,V gene,clone size,J gene,D gene
CASSQDLGANTEAFF,TGCGCCAGCAGCCAAGATCTAGGGGCGAACACTGAAGCTTTCTTT,TRBV4-3,.,TRBJ1-1,.
CATSSSSYNEQFF,TGTGCCACTTCGAGTAGCTCCTACAATGAGCAGTTCTTC,TRBV9,few,TRBJ2-1,.
CASSRRGQQIYGYTF,TGTGCCAGCTCTCGCCGGGGACAACAAATCTATGGCTACACCTTC,TRBV18,.,TRBJ1-2,.
CSASRTSGSYNEQFF,TGCAGTGCTAGTAGGACTAGCGGGAGTTACAATGAGCAGTTCTTC,TRBV20-1,.,TRBJ2-1,TRBD2
CASSQDTSGRMETQYF,TGTGCCAGCAGCCAAGATACTAGCGGGAGGATGGAGACCCAGTACTTC,TRBV3-1/TRBV3-2,.,TRBJ2-5,TRBD2
CASSSPGRYNEQFF,TGTGCCAGCAGCTCTCCGGGGAGATACAATGAGCAGTTCTTC,TRBV5-4,.,TRBJ2-1,.
CASSLAAGYNEKLFF,TGTGCCAGCAGCTTAGCGGCAGGGTATAATGAAAAACTGTTTTTT,TRBV7-9,.,TRBJ1-4,.
CSVPDRPNYGYTF,TGCAGCGTCCCGGACAGACCTAACTATGGCTACACCTTC,TRBV29-1,.,TRBJ1-2,.
CAISESTGEKLFF,TGTGCCATCAGTGAGTCCACCGGTGAAAAACTGTTTTTT,TRBV10-3,.,TRBJ1-4,.
CASGRDYPQETQYF,TGTGCTAGTGGTAGGGACTACCCACAAGAGACCCAGTACTTC,TRBV12-5,.,TRBJ2-5,TRBD2
CASTRRARSYNEQFF,TGTGCCAGCACCCGGAGAGCCCGCTCCTACAATGAGCAGTTCTTC,TRBV27,.,TRBJ2-1,.
CAISGATGDSPLHF,TGTGCCATCAGTGGAGCCACAGGGGATTCACCCCTCCACTTT,TRBV10-3,.,TRBJ1-6,TRBD1
CASSRQGASYNEQFF,TGTGCCAGCAGTCGACAGGGAGCATCCTACAATGAGCAGTTCTTC,TRBV6-5,.,TRBJ2-1,TRBD1
CASSYFSGADLLSYNEQFF,TGTGCCAGCAGTTATTTTAGCGGAGCGGACCTCTTGTCCTACAATGAGCAGTTCTTC,TRBV6-2/TRBV6-3,.,TRBJ2-1,.
CAWSDLLTNYGYTF,TGTGCCTGGAGTGACTTATTGACTAACTATGGCTACACCTTC,TRBV30,.,TRBJ1-2,.
CASSYSTSGGITEAFF,TGTGCCAGCAGTTACTCGACCTCAGGGGGTATAACTGAAGCTTTCTTT,TRBV6-5,.,TRBJ1-1,TRBD1
CASSLGAGGGPGNTIYF,TGTGCCAGCAGTTTAGGGGCTGGAGGGGGCCCAGGAAACACCATATATTTT,TRBV27,.,TRBJ1-3,TRBD1
CASSTGDYAPDTQYF,TGTGCCAGCAGTACTGGGGACTACGCCCCAGATACGCAGTATTTT,TRBV6-2/TRBV6-3,.,TRBJ2-3,TRBD2
CASSWENRATGELFF,TGCGCCAGCAGCTGGGAGAACAGGGCCACCGGGGAGCTGTTTTTT,TRBV5-1,.,TRBJ2-2,.
CASSVLKREGFRTDTQYF,TGTGCCAGCAGTGTTTTAAAGCGGGAGGGCTTTAGGACAGATACGCAGTATTTT,TRBV25-1,.,TRBJ2-3,TRBD2
CASSQGRQGWNTIYF,TGTGCCAGCAGCCAAGGACGACAGGGTTGGAACACCATATATTTT,TRBV14,.,TRBJ1-3,TRBD1
CASSPTTGFLGYTF,TGTGCCAGCAGCCCCACAACAGGGTTTCTTGGCTACACCTTC,TRBV5-6,.,TRBJ1-2,.
CASSQGGWTGVLLGGGYTF,TGCGCCAGCAGCCAAGGGGGATGGACAGGGGTACTACTCGGGGGTGGCTACACCTTC,TRBV4-3,.,TRBJ1-2,TRBD1
CASSPRDRLGYTF,TGTGCCAGCTCACCACGGGACAGACTTGGCTACACCTTC,TRBV18,.,TRBJ1-2,TRBD1
CASRRQRDYGYTF,TGTGCCAGCAGGCGACAGAGAGACTATGGCTACACCTTC,TRBV27,.,TRBJ1-2,.
CASSTLGGMGEKLFF,TGTGCCAGTAGTACGCTAGGGGGCATGGGTGAAAAACTGTTTTTT,TRBV19,once,TRBJ1-4,TRBD1
CAWSGIRTSRFSTDTQYF,TGTGCCTGGAGTGGGATACGGACTAGCAGATTTAGCACAGATACGCAGTATTTT,TRBV30,once,TRBJ2-3,TRBD2
CASSLGRRSTNEKLFF,TGTGCCAGCAGCTTAGGGAGACGGTCAACTAATGAAAAACTGTTTTTT,TRBV11-2,.,TRBJ1-4,.
CASSRNRGKETQYF,TGTGCCAGCAGCCGTAACAGGGGCAAGGAGACCCAGTACTTC,TRBV5-4,once,TRBJ2-5,TRBD1
CASSQGQNTEAFF,TGTGCCAGCTCCCAGGGACAGAACACTGAAGCTTTCTTT,TRBV18,.,TRBJ1-1,.
CASSLDRDTEAFF,TGCGCCAGCAGCCTAGACCGGGACACTGAAGCTTTCTTT,TRBV5-1,once,TRBJ1-1,.
CASSFPTGPLIPNTEAFF,TGTGCCAGCAGCTTTCCGACAGGCCCGTTGATCCCGAACACTGAAGCTTTCTTT,TRBV5-8,.,TRBJ1-1,.
CAITGGATEAFF,TGTGCCATCACAGGGGGCGCGACTGAAGCTTTCTTT,TRBV28,.,TRBJ1-1,TRBD1
CASSLLGRGGNQPQHF,TGTGCCAGCAGCTTACTTGGACGGGGTGGCAATCAGCCCCAGCATTTT,TRBV7-9,.,TRBJ1-5,.
CASSFNLLANEQFF,TGTGCCAGCAGCTTTAATTTACTAGCAAATGAGCAGTTCTTC,TRBV7-2,.,TRBJ2-1,.
CASSLAAGVRDEQFF,TGCGCCAGCAGCTTGGCCGCGGGAGTGCGGGATGAGCAGTTCTTC,TRBV5-1,.,TRBJ2-1,TRBD2
CASSYRGSGNTIYF,TGTGCCAGCAGTTACAGGGGCTCTGGAAACACCATATATTTT,TRBV6-2/TRBV6-3,.,TRBJ1-3,.
CASSFQAVNTEAFF,TGCGCCAGCAGCTTTCAGGCCGTGAACACTGAAGCTTTCTTT,TRBV5-1,.,TRBJ1-1,.
CASSSHRAQDTEAFF,TGTGCCAGCAGTTCACACAGGGCGCAGGACACTGAAGCTTTCTTT,TRBV27,.,TRBJ1-1,.
CASSRGTQGVNYGYTF,TGCGCCAGCAGCCGCGGGACTCAGGGAGTCAACTATGGCTACACCTTC,TRBV4-3,.,TRBJ1-2,.
CASSPVGDQPQHF,TGTGCCAGCAGCCCCGTGGGAGATCAGCCCCAGCATTTT,TRBV9,.,TRBJ1-5,.
CASSPLGARSYTF,TGCGCCAGCAGCCCCCTGGGGGCGAGGAGCTACACCTTC,TRBV4-1,.,TRBJ1-2,.
CASSFERSYSYNEQFF,TGTGCCAGCAGCTTCGAGCGGTCTTATTCCTACAATGAGCAGTTCTTC,TRBV5-8,.,TRBJ2-1,.
CSASWGSPGQPQHF,TGCAGTGCTAGTTGGGGCAGTCCTGGGCAGCCCCAGCATTTT,TRBV20-1,.,TRBJ1-5,.
CASSSGGGETQYF,TGTGCCAGCAGTTCTGGCGGGGGGGAGACCCAGTACTTC,TRBV12-3/TRBV12-4,.,TRBJ2-5,TRBD2
CASSRGQGDMNTEAFF,TGTGCCAGCAGCCGCGGACAGGGGGACATGAACACTGAAGCTTTCTTT,TRBV14,.,TRBJ1-1,TRBD1
CASSDSRTSGGVPSTDTQYF,TGTGCCAGCAGTGACTCGAGGACTAGCGGGGGGGTTCCTAGCACAGATACGCAGTATTTT,TRBV6-4,.,TRBJ2-3,TRBD2
CSASGVEGWKGNQPQHF,TGCAGTGCTAGTGGGGTGGAGGGATGGAAAGGCAATCAGCCCCAGCATTTT,TRBV20-1,once,TRBJ1-5,.
CASSWTYIQYF,TGTGCCAGCAGCTGGACTTACATTCAGTACTTC,TRBV3-1/TRBV3-2,.,TRBJ2-4,.
CASSSGAASGRSEQFF,TGTGCCAGCAGCTCGGGGGCGGCTAGCGGGAGGAGTGAGCAGTTCTTC,TRBV5-5,.,TRBJ2-1,TRBD2
CATSETSGSLQTQYF,TGTGCCACCAGTGAGACTAGCGGGAGCTTACAGACCCAGTACTTC,TRBV24-1,.,TRBJ2-5,TRBD2
CASSLSAGGHEQFF,TGTGCCAGCAGTTTATCGGCAGGGGGTCATGAGCAGTTCTTC,TRBV27,.,TRBJ2-1,TRBD1
CASSLLARSSYNEQFF,TGTGCCAGCAGCTTACTAGCGAGAAGCTCCTACAATGAGCAGTTCTTC,TRBV5-6,.,TRBJ2-1,TRBD2
CASSFRDTQYF,TGTGCCAGCAGCTTCAGGGATACGCAGTATTTT,TRBV11-2,.,TRBJ2-3,.
CASSLVFDEKLFF,TGTGCCAGCAGCTTAGTCTTTGATGAAAAACTGTTTTTT,TRBV7-2,.,TRBJ1-4,.
CAWEGRWVRDTEAFF,TGTGCCTGGGAAGGGAGGTGGGTACGAGACACTGAAGCTTTCTTT,TRBV30,.,TRBJ1-1,.
CSVNDRGETQYF,TGCAGCGTGAACGACAGGGGAGAGACCCAGTACTTC,TRBV29-1,.,TRBJ2-5,TRBD1